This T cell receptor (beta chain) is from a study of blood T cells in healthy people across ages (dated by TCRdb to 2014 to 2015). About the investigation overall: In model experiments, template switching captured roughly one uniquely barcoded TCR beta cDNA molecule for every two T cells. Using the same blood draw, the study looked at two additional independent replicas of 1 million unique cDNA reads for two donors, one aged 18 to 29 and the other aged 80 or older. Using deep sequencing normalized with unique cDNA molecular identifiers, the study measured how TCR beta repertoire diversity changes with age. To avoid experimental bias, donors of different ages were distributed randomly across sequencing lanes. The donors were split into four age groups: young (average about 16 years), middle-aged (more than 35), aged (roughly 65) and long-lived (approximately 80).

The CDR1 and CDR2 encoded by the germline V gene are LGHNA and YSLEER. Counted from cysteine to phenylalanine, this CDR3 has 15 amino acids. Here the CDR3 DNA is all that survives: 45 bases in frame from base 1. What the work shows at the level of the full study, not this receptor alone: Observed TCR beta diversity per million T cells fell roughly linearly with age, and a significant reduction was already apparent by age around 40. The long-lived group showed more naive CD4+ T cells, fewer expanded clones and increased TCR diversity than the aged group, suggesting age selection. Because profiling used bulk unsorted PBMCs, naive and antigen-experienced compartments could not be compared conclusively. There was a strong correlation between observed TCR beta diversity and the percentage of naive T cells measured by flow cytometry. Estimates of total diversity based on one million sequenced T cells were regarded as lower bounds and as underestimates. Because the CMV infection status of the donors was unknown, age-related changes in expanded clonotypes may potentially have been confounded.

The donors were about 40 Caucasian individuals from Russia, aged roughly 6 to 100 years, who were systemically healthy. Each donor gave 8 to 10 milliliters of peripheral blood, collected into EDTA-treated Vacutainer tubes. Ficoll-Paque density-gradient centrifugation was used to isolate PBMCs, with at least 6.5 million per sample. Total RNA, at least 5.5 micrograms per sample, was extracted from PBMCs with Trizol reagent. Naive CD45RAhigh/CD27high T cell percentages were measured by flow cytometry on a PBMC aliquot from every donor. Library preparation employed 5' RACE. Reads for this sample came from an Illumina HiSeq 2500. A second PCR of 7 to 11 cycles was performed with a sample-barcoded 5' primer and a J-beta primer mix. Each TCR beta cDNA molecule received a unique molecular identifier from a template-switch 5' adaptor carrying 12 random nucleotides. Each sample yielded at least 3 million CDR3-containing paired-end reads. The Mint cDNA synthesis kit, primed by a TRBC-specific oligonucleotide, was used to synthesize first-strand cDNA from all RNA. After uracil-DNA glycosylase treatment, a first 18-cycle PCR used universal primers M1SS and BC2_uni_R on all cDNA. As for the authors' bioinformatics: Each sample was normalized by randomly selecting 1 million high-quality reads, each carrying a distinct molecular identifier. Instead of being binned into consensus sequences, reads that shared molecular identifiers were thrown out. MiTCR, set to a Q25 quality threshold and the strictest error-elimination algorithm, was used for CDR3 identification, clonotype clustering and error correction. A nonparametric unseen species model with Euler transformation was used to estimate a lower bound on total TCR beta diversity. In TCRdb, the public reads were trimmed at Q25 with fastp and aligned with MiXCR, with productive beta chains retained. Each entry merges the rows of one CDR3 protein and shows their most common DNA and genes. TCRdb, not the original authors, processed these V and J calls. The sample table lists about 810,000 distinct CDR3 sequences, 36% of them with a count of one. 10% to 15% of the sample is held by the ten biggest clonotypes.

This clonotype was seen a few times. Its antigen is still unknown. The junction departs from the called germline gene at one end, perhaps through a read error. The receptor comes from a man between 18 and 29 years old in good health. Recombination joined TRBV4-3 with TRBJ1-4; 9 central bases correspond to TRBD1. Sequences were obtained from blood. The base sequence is TGCGCCGGCAGCCCGAAGGGACAGGGTAATGAAAAACTGTTTTTT. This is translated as CAGSPKGQGNEKLFF.